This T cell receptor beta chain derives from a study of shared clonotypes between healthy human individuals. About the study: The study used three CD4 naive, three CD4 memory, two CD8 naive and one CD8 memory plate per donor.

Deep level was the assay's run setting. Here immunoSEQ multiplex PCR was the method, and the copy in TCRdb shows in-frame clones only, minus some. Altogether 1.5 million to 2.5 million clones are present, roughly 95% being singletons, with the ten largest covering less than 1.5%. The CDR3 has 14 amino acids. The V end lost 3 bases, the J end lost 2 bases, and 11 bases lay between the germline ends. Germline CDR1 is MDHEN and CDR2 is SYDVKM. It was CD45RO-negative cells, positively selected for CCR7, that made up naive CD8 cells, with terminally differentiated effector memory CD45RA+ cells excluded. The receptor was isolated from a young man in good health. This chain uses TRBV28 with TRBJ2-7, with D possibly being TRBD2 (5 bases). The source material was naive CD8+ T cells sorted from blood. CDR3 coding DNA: TGTGCCAGCAGTTTCAGCGGCTGGCCCTACGAGCAGTACTTC. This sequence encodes CASSFSGWPYEQYF.